This T cell receptor beta chain was profiled in a study of shared clonotypes between healthy human individuals. Naive CD8 cells were CD45RO-negative, positively selected for CCR7, excluding terminally differentiated effector memory CD45RA+ cells. Each donor was a Caucasian adult residing in Nashville, Tennessee. Whole-study findings and limits: About 5% of naive CD4 clonotypes were shared across four donors. Researchers sampled only blood; tissue repertoires likely differ.

With respect to this clone: Its antigen is currently unknown.

Here immunoSEQ multiplex PCR was the method, and the copy in TCRdb shows in-frame clones only, minus some. The sample lists a few million clones, 93% occurring once. V lost 6 bases and J lost 4; bases outside the gene matches: 9. The CDR3 length is 15 residues. Germline V CDR1 and CDR2: LNHDA, SQIVND (reference sequence). Sequenced material: naive CD8+ T cells from PBMCs. This TCR came from a man between 18 and 29 years old in good health. Some clones in this sample may be carry-over from other donors' samples. This chain connects TRBV19 to TRBJ1-2; 9 nucleotides align to TRBD1. The CDR3 protein is CASRPGTGFGYGYTF. In DNA form, the CDR3 reads TGTGCCAGTAGACCCGGGACAGGGTTCGGCTATGGCTACACCTTC.